This TCR beta chain was sequenced during a study of technical replicates of blood from a handful of donors. Sequencing was performed with immunoSEQ multiplex PCR; in TCRdb, only in-frame clones are kept and a portion is missing. This repertoire shows some 96,000 clones, approximately 94% found once; its top ten account for 0.2% to 0.25%. Trimming at V came to 4 bases and at J to 5 bases, leaving 6 bases not matched to a gene. The CDR3 consists of 14 residues. Germline loops: CDR1 MNHEY, CDR2 SMNVEV (reference sequence). The rearrangement joins TRBV27 to TRBJ2-3; 7 positions match TRBD2. This clonotype was obtained from a human donor in good health. Sequencing was carried out using T cells isolated from PBMCs. The CDR3 region is CASSSEGGGDTQYF. DNA of the CDR3: TGTGCCAGCAGTTCCGAAGGCGGGGGAGATACGCAGTATTTT.